What follows are 30 T cell receptor beta chains derived from one specimen sequenced in a study of blood T cell repertoires in COVID-19. This table comes from immunoSEQ multiplex PCR, and its TCRdb copy is limited to in-frame clones, with some not included. Seen here are 300,000 to 350,000 clones, more than 75% observed once, and the top ten hold about 6.9%. The sample comprised peripheral blood. The origin of the receptors is a woman in her 50s with COVID-19, enrolled during active disease.

This clone is a singleton in its sample. This chain links TRBV29-1 with TRBJ2-5, with TRBD1 matching 10 bases. V was clipped by 2 bases and J by 1 base; unmatched bases: 7. The germline gives CDR1 SQVTM, CDR2 ANQGSEA. There are 16 residues in the CDR3. Written as DNA, the CDR3 is TGCAGCGTTGAATTGTTGGGACAGGGGATCCAAGAGACCCAGTACTTC. The encoded protein is CSVELLGQGIQETQYF. The full variable domain, rest sourced from reference TRBV29-1 and TRBJ2-5, is SAVISQKPSRDICQRGTSLTIQCQVDSQVTMMFWYRQQPGQSLTLIATANQGSEATYESGFVIDKFPISRPNLTFSTLTVSNMSPEDSSIYLCSVELLGQGIQETQYFGPGTRLLVL.

The chain links TRBV18 to TRBJ2-1; 9 bases agree with TRBD2. The J segment lost 5 bases and the V segment lost 3 bases, leaving 11 bases of the junction unmatched. CDR3 size: 17 residues. Germline loops: CDR1 KGHSH, CDR2 LQKENI. The CDR3 region has the DNA TGTGCCAGCTCACCTCCGTCTAGCGGGATACGTCACAATGAGCAGTTCTTC. Amino acids: CASSPPSSGIRHNEQFF.

The chain joins TRBV5-1 to TRBJ1-3, with 11 bases that match TRBD1. V dropped 3 bases and J dropped 1; count of bases not matched to a gene: 3. The CDR3 length is 16 residues. Germline V gene lookup returns CDR1 SGHRS and CDR2 YFSETQ. DNA of the CDR3: TGCGCCAGCAGCTACGGACAGGGGGCATCTGGAAACACCATATATTTT. Protein product: CASSYGQGASGNTIYF.

This clone was seen only a few times. The V and J genes are TRBV5-6 and TRBJ1-6, with 8 bases that match TRBD1. There are 14 residues in the CDR3. Germline-derived CDR1 and CDR2 are SGHDT and YYEEEE. Trimming at V came to 4 bases and at J to 9 bases, leaving 6 bases not matched to a gene. The CDR3 loop is CASSQDRDRSPLHF. The CDR3 DNA is TGTGCCAGCAGCCAGGACAGGGATCGTTCACCCCTCCACTTT.

The J gene is TRBJ2-7, the V gene TRBV6-2 or TRBV6-3, with 10 bases identical to TRBD1. Per the germline V gene, CDR1 is MNHEY and CDR2 is SVGEGT. With V trimmed by 5 bases and J by 6 bases, 1 base remained unmatched. The CDR3 loop spans 12 amino acids. The CDR3 protein is CASSGTGVEQYF. In nucleotides, the CDR3 is TGTGCCAGCAGTGGGACAGGGGTCGAGCAGTACTTC.

The chain uses TRBV5-8 and TRBJ2-1; D is undetermined. Trimming left V 0 bases short and J 7 bases short, with 8 bases between. Germline V gives CDR1 SGHTS, CDR2 YDEGEE. This CDR3 has 13 residues. The CDR3 DNA sequence: TGTGCCAGCAGCTTGGGTCGGGTTAATGAGCAGTTCTTC. This gives the protein CASSLGRVNEQFF.

V and J are TRBV4-3 and TRBJ2-7; D possibly corresponds to TRBD1 (6 bases). V was pared by 11 bases and J by 1 base, with 15 bases between. Germline values: CDR1 LGHNA, CDR2 YSLEER. The CDR3 spans 13 residues. As DNA, the CDR3 is TGCGCCGCAGGGGCGGCCCTTTCCTACGAGCAGTACTTC. It yields the protein CAAGAALSYEQYF.

V and J are TRBV12-3 or TRBV12-4 and TRBJ1-1; tentatively, D is TRBD1 (5 bases). V lost 3 bases and J 11 bases, leaving 16 bases between the germline ends. The CDR3 has 13 residues. Here the CDR3 DNA reads TGTGCCAGCAGTTTGACAGCCCGTTACAGGGCTTTCTTT. This gives the protein CASSLTARYRAFF.

This clone occurred once. One base away lies a much larger clone, so this may be a sequencing read error. The V call is TRBV7-2, the J call TRBJ1-1; no clear D gene. Trimming removed 2 bases at V and 1 base at J, with 2 bases between. The CDR3 is made up of 12 amino acids. Germline CDR1 reads SGHTA; CDR2 reads FQGNSA. As DNA, the CDR3 is TGTGCCAGCAGCTTACAGAACACTGAAGCTTTCTTT. Encoded protein: CASSLQNTEAFF. Filled out from reference TRBV7-2 and TRBJ1-1, the complete variable domain reads GAGVSQSPSNKVTEKGKDVELRCDPISGHTALYWYRQSLGQGLEFLIYFQGNSAPDKSGLPSDRFSAERTGGSVSTLTIQRTQQEDSAVYLCASSLQNTEAFFGQGTRLTVV.

The chain carries TRBV28 and TRBJ2-5; the match to TRBD2 covers 8 bases. This CDR3 contains 15 residues. V was clipped by 6 bases and J by 0 bases; unmatched bases: 6. Germline CDR1 reads MDHEN; CDR2 reads SYDVKM. CDR3 sequence reads: CASSLSGTHQETQYF. The CDR3 DNA reads as TGTGCCAGCAGCCTTAGCGGGACGCACCAAGAGACCCAGTACTTC.

Of note for this clone: Other DNA variants within this sample encode the same CDR3. The chain combines TRBV27 with TRBJ1-2, with 8 bases matching TRBD1. This CDR3 is 13 amino acids long. The trim removed 5 bases at V and 3 bases at J, leaving 2 bases unmatched. Germline CDR1 reads MNHEY; CDR2 reads SMNVEV (reference sequence). The CDR3 coding sequence is TGTGCCAGCAGTCTACAGGGGGACTATGGCTACACCTTC. As protein: CASSLQGDYGYTF.

The V and J genes are TRBV19 and TRBJ2-7; D may be TRBD1 (5 bases). The germline V gene has CDR1 LNHDA and CDR2 SQIVND (reference sequence). V dropped 5 bases and J dropped 0 bases, with 11 bases sitting between them. The CDR3 consists of 14 residues. The CDR3 nucleotides are TGTGCCAGTAGTTCCCGGACATTCTCCTACGAGCAGTACTTC. Its translation is CASSSRTFSYEQYF.

This clone showed up just a few times. The V gene is TRBV4-2, the J gene TRBJ1-1, with a possible D match to TRBD1 (6 bases). Between the trimmed V and J ends, which lost 1 base and 5 bases, there was a span of 23 bases. The germline V gene encodes CDR1 LGHNA and CDR2 YNFKEQ. The CDR3 consists of 18 residues. CDR3 sequence (DNA): TGTGCCAGCAGCCAAGCAGCGGTGAAGACAGGCCCAAGGACTGAAGCTTTCTTT. Protein: CASSQAAVKTGPRTEAFF.

This sequence joins TRBV11-2 and TRBJ1-3; no clear D gene. The V end lost 4 bases, the J end lost 0 bases, and 10 bases lay between the germline ends. Per the germline V gene, CDR1 is SGHAT and CDR2 is FQNNGV. The CDR3 is made up of 15 amino acids. This CDR3 reads CASSSTDTSGNTIYF. In nucleotides, the CDR3 is TGTGCCAGCAGCTCAACCGACACCTCTGGAAACACCATATATTTT.

This clone was detected once. The J gene is TRBJ2-7, the V gene TRBV7-2; the match to TRBD1 covers 7 bases. This CDR3 comprises 13 residues. Trimming at V came to 3 bases and at J to 2 bases, leaving 1 base not matched to a gene. Germline-derived CDR1 and CDR2 are SGHTA and FQGNSA. The CDR3, as DNA: TGTGCCAGCAGCTTGGGACAGCCCTACGAGCAGTACTTC. Residues: CASSLGQPYEQYF.

The chain couples TRBV5-1 to TRBJ2-3; D is perhaps TRBD2 (6 bases). The CDR3 covers 15 residues. CDR1 is SGHRS, CDR2 YFSETQ, per germline. V lost 5 bases, J lost 3 bases, and 16 bases lay in between. The CDR3 nucleotides are TGCGCCAGCAGTTTACTAGCTGATATTACAGATACGCAGTATTTT. Translated, it gives CASSLLADITDTQYF.

There are a few counts of this clone. This chain uses TRBV5-4 with TRBJ2-2, with 8 bases aligning to TRBD2. The V gene end was trimmed by 0 bases and the J gene end by 6 bases; junction bases not matched to a gene: 13. The germline V gene has CDR1 SGHNT and CDR2 YYREEE (reference sequence). CDR3 length: 18 residues. Here the CDR3 DNA reads TGTGCCAGCAGCTTGGCCGGCTCCGGGAGGGCCGTGGCCGGGGAGCTGTTTTTT. Its translation: CASSLAGSGRAVAGELFF.

The chain uses TRBV2 and TRBJ1-2; 9 bases align to TRBD1. The CDR3 covers 15 residues. The V segment lost 4 bases and the J segment 4 bases; nucleotides outside the gene matches: 7. Per germline, CDR1 SNHLY and CDR2 FYNNEI. The CDR3 DNA reads TGTGCCAGCAGTGGGGGACAGGGTCTCAGCTATGGCTACACCTTC. Amino acids: CASSGGQGLSYGYTF.

This clone was seen only once. The V gene is TRBV21-1, the J gene TRBJ2-7; TRBD2 is taken as the D call from the table, unchecked against the DNA. TRBV21-1 is reported as a pseudogene. The CDR3 length is 18 residues. The CDR3 reads CASSISPTSGRAADEQYF. CDR3 in DNA: TGTGCCAGCAGCATCTCGCCGACTAGCGGGAGGGCAGCCGACGAGCAGTACTTC.

This clone has just one count. The rearrangement uses TRBV28 and TRBJ2-7; D perhaps matches TRBD2 (6 bases). In germline, CDR1 is MDHEN, CDR2 SYDVKM. CDR3 size: 16 residues. The V end lost 6 bases, the J end lost 0 bases, and 18 bases lay between the germline ends. The CDR3 loop is CASSILSGLSSYEQYF. The CDR3 region has the DNA TGTGCCAGCAGCATCCTTAGCGGACTCAGCTCCTACGAGCAGTACTTC.

This clone was seen only once. V and J are TRBV4-3 and TRBJ2-1; D is possibly TRBD1 (6 bases). Between the trimmed V and J ends, which lost 0 bases and 6 bases, there was a span of 9 bases. CDR1 is LGHNA, CDR2 YSLEER, per germline. This CDR3 has 14 amino acids. The CDR3 region is CASSQEPRGNEQFF. For the CDR3, the DNA is TGCGCCAGCAGCCAAGAACCCAGGGGCAATGAGCAGTTCTTC.

The gene calls are TRBV7-9 and TRBJ1-4; no firm D call. Trimming pared 2 bases from V and 5 bases from J, leaving 9 bases between. Looked up from germline, CDR1 is SEHNR and CDR2 is FQNEAQ (reference sequence). This CDR3 has 14 amino acids. The DNA for the CDR3 is TGTGCCAGCAGCTTAAGTAATGCGAATGAAAAACTGTTTTTT. The encoded protein is CASSLSNANEKLFF.

The chain links TRBV9 to TRBJ2-1; 11 nucleotides agree with TRBD1. The V gene's germline CDR1 is SGDLS and CDR2 YYNGEE. J was trimmed by 0 bases and V by 4 bases; bases with no gene match: 6. The CDR3 length is 17 residues. For the CDR3, the DNA is TGTGCCAGCAGCCCCGGACAGGGGGCGAGCTCCTACAATGAGCAGTTCTTC. Translation gives CASSPGQGASSYNEQFF. Together with reference TRBV9 and TRBJ2-1, the CDR3 gives the full variable domain: DSGVTQTPKHLITATGQRVTLRCSPRSGDLSVYWYQQSLDQGLQFLIQYYNGEERAKGNILERFSAQQFPDLHSELNLSSLELGDSALYFCASSPGQGASSYNEQFFGPGTRLTVL.

The CDR3 spells CASSPWDRGSGNTIYF. The CDR3 bases are TGTGCCAGTAGTCCCTGGGACAGGGGCTCTGGAAACACCATATATTTT. The genes are TRBV19 and TRBJ1-3; 10 bases fit TRBD1. The CDR3 totals 16 residues. The germline V gene has CDR1 LNHDA and CDR2 SQIVND (reference sequence). The V segment lost 5 bases and the J segment 0 bases; nucleotides outside the gene matches: 4.

With respect to this clone: The sample contains more than one DNA sequence encoding this CDR3. The chain recombines TRBV7-9 with TRBJ2-7; no clear D gene. V lost 4 bases and J 2 bases, leaving 9 bases between the germline ends. CDR3 length equals 13 residues. CDR1 and CDR2 from the germline V gene are SEHNR and FQNEAQ (reference sequence). This chain's CDR3 is CASSSELAYEQYF. The DNA for the CDR3 is TGTGCCAGCAGCTCTGAGCTAGCCTACGAGCAGTACTTC. The full variable domain, its missing parts supplied by reference TRBV7-9 and TRBJ2-7, is DTGVSQNPRHKITKRGQNVTFRCDPISEHNRLYWYRQTLGQGPEFLTYFQNEAQLEKSRLLSDRFSAERPKGSFSTLEIQRTEQGDSAMYLCASSSELAYEQYFGPGTRLTVT.

The chain joins TRBV7-9 to TRBJ2-5, with TRBD2 matching 7 bases. J lost 2 bases, V lost 5 bases, and 8 bases had no gene match. The length of the CDR3 is 15 residues. Germline lookup yields CDR1 SEHNR and CDR2 FQNEAQ (reference sequence). Here the CDR3 reads CASSTVGGWQETQYF. CDR3 bases: TGTGCCAGCAGCACAGTGGGGGGGTGGCAAGAGACCCAGTACTTC.

The chain links TRBV30 to TRBJ2-1; maybe TRBD2 (7 bases). CDR3 length equals 17 residues. In germline, CDR1 is GTSNPN, CDR2 SVGIG (reference sequence). V was trimmed by 0 bases and J by 6 bases, leaving 21 bases between them. The CDR3 protein is CAWSVWRGRLAPNEQFF. CDR3 coding DNA: TGTGCCTGGAGTGTATGGCGGGGGCGGCTAGCTCCCAATGAGCAGTTCTTC.

The chain links TRBV11-2 to TRBJ2-1; D may be TRBD2 (7 bases). V shed 5 bases and J shed 3 bases, with 17 bases lying between them. CDR3 length equals 16 residues. The germline CDR1 and CDR2 sequences are SGHAT and FQNNGV. This chain's CDR3 is CASSPRGRVLYNEQFF. CDR3 coding DNA: TGTGCCAGCAGCCCAAGGGGGAGGGTTCTCTACAATGAGCAGTTCTTC.

This chain joins TRBV18 and TRBJ2-5, with a weak D call TRBD1 (5 bases). The ends were cut back, 2 bases at V and 3 bases at J, with 10 bases in the middle. CDR1 is KGHSH, CDR2 LQKENI, per germline. The CDR3 runs to 14 residues. The CDR3 sequence is CASSPFGREETQYF. CDR3 DNA: TGTGCCAGCTCACCATTCGGCAGGGAAGAGACCCAGTACTTC.

The CDR3 bases are TGTGCCAGCAGCTCAGGGACTAGCGGGAGAAATGAGCAGTTCTTC. Encoded protein: CASSSGTSGRNEQFF. This chain connects TRBV7-2 to TRBJ2-1, with TRBD2 matching over 14 bases. The CDR3 covers 15 residues. Germline V gene lookup returns CDR1 SGHTA and CDR2 FQGNSA. After removal of 4 bases from V and 7 bases from J, the junction contained 3 bases not matched to a gene. Full variable domain (outside the CDR3, taken from reference TRBV7-2 and TRBJ2-1): GAGVSQSPSNKVTEKGKDVELRCDPISGHTALYWYRQSLGQGLEFLIYFQGNSAPDKSGLPSDRFSAERTGGSVSTLTIQRTQQEDSAVYLCASSSGTSGRNEQFFGPGTRLTVL.